The 22 T cell receptor beta chains presented below share a single source sample, sequenced in a study of blood T cell repertoires in COVID-19. Libraries were prepared by immunoSEQ multiplex PCR; TCRdb keeps only in-frame clonotypes and omits some of them. The data hold around 35,000 clones, with approximately 86% observed a single time. Sequencing was done on a sample of peripheral blood. All receptors derive from a man aged 65 to 85 with acute or convalescent COVID-19.

V and J are TRBV4-1 and TRBJ1-2; no clear D. This CDR3 has 17 residues. V was cut by 3 bases and J by 4 bases, with 21 bases left in between. CDR1 and CDR2 from the germline V gene are MGHRA and YSYEKL. Here the CDR3 reads CASSHVVRTTKSYGYTF. CDR3 nucleotides: TGCGCCAGCAGCCATGTCGTCAGAACTACCAAATCCTATGGCTACACCTTC.

The chain employs TRBV7-2 and TRBJ2-1; 10 bases fit TRBD1. CDR3 size: 16 residues. Germline V gene lookup returns CDR1 SGHTA and CDR2 FQGNSA. Trimming cost V 5 bases and J 9 bases; bases outside gene matches: 13. The CDR3 is CASSTSGTGVGSEQFF. The DNA for the CDR3 is TGTGCCAGCAGCACTTCCGGGACAGGGGTAGGGAGTGAGCAGTTCTTC.

The chain has TRBV28 and TRBJ1-3, with TRBD1 identical over 7 bases. CDR3 length equals 17 residues. Looked up from germline, CDR1 is MDHEN and CDR2 is SYDVKM. V trimming: 5 bases; J trimming: 4 bases; junction bases outside the gene matches: 14. The CDR3 nucleotides are TGTGCCAGCAGTCCCCCAGACCCAGGGGGTCCGGGAAACACCATATATTTT. The encoded protein is CASSPPDPGGPGNTIYF.

CDR3 loop: CASSQEVVMTGGATNEKLFF. CDR3 nucleotide sequence: TGCGCCAGCAGCCAGGAAGTGGTTATGACGGGCGGGGCAACTAATGAAAAACTGTTTTTT. The chain carries TRBV4-3 and TRBJ1-4; the D is unclear. Per the germline V gene, CDR1 is LGHNA and CDR2 is YSLEER. The CDR3 is made up of 20 amino acids. V was trimmed by 3 bases and J by 0 bases, leaving 23 bases between them.

The rearrangement joins TRBV19 to TRBJ1-4; D unresolved. Trimming removed 3 bases from V and 5 bases from J, with 10 bases in between. Germline V gives CDR1 LNHDA, CDR2 SQIVND (reference sequence). This CDR3 is 14 amino acids long. The CDR3 DNA reads TGTGCCAGTAGTATTCGGGGAGGGAATGAAAAACTGTTTTTT. Translating gives CASSIRGGNEKLFF.

This clone was seen only a few times. The chain links TRBV6-5 to TRBJ1-2; the D gene is possibly TRBD1 (5 bases). This CDR3 is 12 amino acids long. Germline CDR1 reads MNHEY; CDR2 reads SVGAGI. The V end was cut by 10 bases, the J end by 3 bases, with 12 bases between. The DNA of the CDR3 is TGTGCCACAATCAGGGAGGACTATGGCTACACCTTC. It translates to CATIREDYGYTF.

The V gene is TRBV6-5, the J gene TRBJ2-3; no clear D gene. CDR3 length: 13 amino acids. Trimming cost V 6 bases and J 1 base, with 8 bases left between them. Germline CDR1 reads MNHEY; CDR2 reads SVGAGI. In nucleotides, the CDR3 is TGTGCCAGCAGACTTCAAGGCACAGATACGCAGTATTTT. Protein sequence: CASRLQGTDTQYF.

The CDR3 protein is CASSLGTGAGANVLTF. In DNA form, the CDR3 reads TGTGCCAGCAGCTTAGGGACAGGGGCTGGGGCCAACGTCCTGACTTTC. V gene TRBV7-9 combines with J gene TRBJ2-6; 9 positions agree with TRBD1. The germline V gene has CDR1 SEHNR and CDR2 FQNEAQ (reference sequence). After removal of 1 base from V and 2 bases from J, the junction contained 0 bases not matched to a gene. The CDR3 covers 16 residues. The full variable domain, completed using reference TRBV7-9 and TRBJ2-6, is DTGVSQNPRHKITKRGQNVTFRCDPISEHNRLYWYRQTLGQGPEFLTYFQNEAQLEKSRLLSDRFSAERPKGSFSTLEIQRTEQGDSAMYLCASSLGTGAGANVLTFGAGSRLTVL.

Worth noting for this clone: Other DNA sequences within the sample encode an identical CDR3. V and J are TRBV5-1 and TRBJ1-5, with D possibly TRBD1 on 6 matching bases. The V gene's germline CDR1 is SGHRS and CDR2 YFSETQ. Trimming cost V 0 bases and J 7 bases, with 8 bases left between them. The CDR3 loop spans 13 amino acids. The CDR3 spells CASSLEGGQPQHF. DNA for the CDR3: TGCGCCAGCAGCTTGGAGGGGGGGCAGCCCCAGCATTTT.

In DNA, the CDR3 is TGTGCCACCGACCCCACCGGGGGTACTAACTATGGCTACACCTTC. It encodes CATDPTGGTNYGYTF. The chain has TRBV19 and TRBJ1-2, with D maybe TRBD1 (5 bases). The CDR3 sequence is 15 residues long. The V gene's germline CDR1 is LNHDA and CDR2 SQIVND (reference sequence). V lost 10 bases and J lost 0, with 18 bases in between.

The chain combines TRBV2 with TRBJ2-1, with 11 bases fitting TRBD2. The CDR3 is 17 residues long. The germline CDR1 and CDR2 sequences are SNHLY and FYNNEI. V was clipped by 6 bases and J by 0 bases; unmatched bases: 7. The CDR3: CASRRLAGPHSYNEQFF. Here the CDR3 DNA reads TGTGCCAGCAGGCGACTAGCGGGGCCACACTCCTACAATGAGCAGTTCTTC.

This clone was seen once. This chain uses TRBV13 with TRBJ2-7; a weak D match, TRBD2 (5 bases). CDR3 length: 18 amino acids. From germline, CDR1 is PRHDT and CDR2 FYEKMQ (reference sequence). The V end was cut by 0 bases, the J end by 5 bases, with 23 bases between. In DNA, the CDR3 is TGTGCCAGCAGCTTAGGACGGACTCCGTACGGTTCCGGCGACGAGCAGTACTTC. It is translated as CASSLGRTPYGSGDEQYF.

V usage is TRBV2 and J usage is TRBJ2-1; D unclear. The germline V and J ends were trimmed by 5 bases and 0 bases, with 11 bases remaining between them. The germline gives CDR1 SNHLY, CDR2 FYNNEI. There are 15 residues in the CDR3. The CDR3 DNA reads as TGTGCCAGCAGTCTGGAGCCCAGCTCCTACAATGAGCAGTTCTTC. Amino acid sequence: CASSLEPSSYNEQFF.

The chain employs TRBV7-8 and TRBJ1-2; D is perhaps TRBD1 (5 bases). Germline V lookup: CDR1 SGHVS, CDR2 FQNEAQ. Trimming left V 5 bases short and J 7 bases short, with 11 bases between. This CDR3 has 12 residues. DNA for the CDR3: TGTGCCAGCAGCCCTTGGACACTTGGCTACACCTTC. Its translation: CASSPWTLGYTF.

The J gene is TRBJ1-5, the V gene TRBV6-5, with D perhaps matching TRBD1 (6 bases). Deletions cut 5 bases from V and 5 bases from J, with 13 bases between. Germline V gives CDR1 MNHEY, CDR2 SVGAGI. The CDR3 has 14 residues. The CDR3 nucleotides are TGTGCCAGCAGTAAACAGGGTGCCCATCAGCCCCAGCATTTT. It is translated as CASSKQGAHQPQHF.

The J gene is TRBJ2-2, the V gene TRBV24-1; 7 bases align to TRBD1. Germline-derived CDR1 and CDR2 are KGHDR and SFDVKD. The CDR3 covers 15 residues. V lost 4 bases and J lost 6; bases outside the gene matches: 7. CDR3 DNA: TGTGCCACCAGTGACCAGGACAGGATGTCCGGGGAGCTGTTTTTT. Translation gives CATSDQDRMSGELFF.

This clone was picked up a small number of times. The rearrangement uses TRBV6-6 and TRBJ1-1; D possibly corresponds to TRBD1 (6 bases). V was cut by 6 bases and J by 3 bases, with 17 bases left in between. Per the germline V gene, CDR1 is MNHNY and CDR2 is SVGAGI (reference sequence). The CDR3 has 15 amino acids. CDR3 DNA: TGTGCCAGCAGCCGGGACACGCTAGTGGACACTGAAGCTTTCTTT. As protein: CASSRDTLVDTEAFF.

The rearrangement joins TRBV6-2 or TRBV6-3 to TRBJ2-5; D perhaps matches TRBD2 (6 bases). V dropped 6 bases and J dropped 5 bases, with 19 bases sitting between them. Per germline, CDR1 MNHEY and CDR2 SVGEGT. This CDR3 is 15 amino acids long. Here the CDR3 DNA reads TGTGCCAGCAGCAGCCCGGGACTGGAAGTGGAGACCCAGTACTTC. Protein: CASSSPGLEVETQYF.

The chain combines TRBV9 with TRBJ2-5; TRBD2 matches 12 bases. Looked up from germline, CDR1 is SGDLS and CDR2 is YYNGEE. The CDR3 has 16 residues. J lost 5 bases, V lost 4 bases, and 9 bases had no gene match. The CDR3 sequence: CASSFRLAGDVETQYF. The CDR3, as DNA: TGTGCCAGCAGCTTCCGACTAGCGGGGGATGTCGAGACCCAGTACTTC. Full variable domain (missing parts from reference TRBV9 and TRBJ2-5): DSGVTQTPKHLITATGQRVTLRCSPRSGDLSVYWYQQSLDQGLQFLIQYYNGEERAKGNILERFSAQQFPDLHSELNLSSLELGDSALYFCASSFRLAGDVETQYFGPGTRLLVL.

This clone was seen once. The genes are TRBV5-1 and TRBJ2-2, with 9 bases that match TRBD1. The CDR3 is 16 amino acids. The J segment lost 4 bases and the V segment lost 4 bases, leaving 8 bases of the junction unmatched. In germline, CDR1 is SGHRS, CDR2 YFSETQ. The CDR3 DNA sequence: TGCGCCAGCAGCAGCACACAGGGGGCGAGCACCGGGGAGCTGTTTTTT. This sequence encodes CASSSTQGASTGELFF.

The chain couples TRBV6-2 or TRBV6-3 to TRBJ2-1; possibly TRBD1 for D (5 bases). The CDR3 is made up of 15 amino acids. V dropped 5 bases and J dropped 6 bases, with 17 bases sitting between them. Germline V lookup: CDR1 MNHEY, CDR2 SVGEGT. The CDR3 sequence is CASSTGDPPRNEQFF. The DNA for the CDR3 is TGTGCCAGCAGTACAGGTGACCCCCCACGCAATGAGCAGTTCTTC.

This clone appeared a single time. The chain combines TRBV5-1 with TRBJ2-1; 11 bases line up with TRBD1. Germline CDR1 is SGHRS and CDR2 is YFSETQ. The CDR3 contains 15 residues. J gave up 6 bases and V 4 bases, and 6 bases lay outside the gene matches. As DNA, the CDR3 is TGCGCCAGCAGCCGAACCGGGACAGGGGGCAATGAGCAGTTCTTC. It yields the protein CASSRTGTGGNEQFF.